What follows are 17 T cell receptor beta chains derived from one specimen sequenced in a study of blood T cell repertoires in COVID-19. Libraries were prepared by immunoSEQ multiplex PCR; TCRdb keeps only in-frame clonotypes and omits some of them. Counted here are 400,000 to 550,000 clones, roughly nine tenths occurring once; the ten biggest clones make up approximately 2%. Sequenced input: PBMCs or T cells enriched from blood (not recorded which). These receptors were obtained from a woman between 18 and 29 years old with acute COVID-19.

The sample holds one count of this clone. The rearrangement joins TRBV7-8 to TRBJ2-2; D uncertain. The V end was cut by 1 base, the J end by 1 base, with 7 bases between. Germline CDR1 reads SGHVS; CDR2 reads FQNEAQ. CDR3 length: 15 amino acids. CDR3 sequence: CASSLDYQNTGELFF. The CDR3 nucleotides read TGTGCCAGCAGCTTAGACTATCAGAACACCGGGGAGCTGTTTTTT. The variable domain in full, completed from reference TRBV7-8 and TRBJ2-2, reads GAGVSQSPRYKVAKRGQDVALRCDPISGHVSLFWYQQALGQGPEFLTYFQNEAQLDKSGLPSDRFFAERPEGSVSTLKIQRTQQEDSAVYLCASSLDYQNTGELFFGEGSRLTVL.

The CDR3 DNA follows: TGTGCCACCAGCAGCGGGACAGGGGGGGAAGGGCCCCAGCATTTT. Encoded protein: CATSSGTGGEGPQHF. The chain employs TRBV15 and TRBJ1-5; 11 nucleotides match TRBD1. Unmatched junction bases numbered 7, after V lost 3 bases and J lost 9 bases. The germline CDR1 and CDR2 sequences are LNHNV and YYDKDF (reference sequence). This CDR3 is 15 amino acids long.

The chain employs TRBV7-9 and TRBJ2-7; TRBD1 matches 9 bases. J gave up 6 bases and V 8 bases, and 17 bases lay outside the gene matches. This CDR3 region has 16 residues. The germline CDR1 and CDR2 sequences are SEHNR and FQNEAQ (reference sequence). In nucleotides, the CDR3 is TGTGCCAGCGCCGACCTGAGCGGACAGGGGACGGGCGAGCAGTACTTC. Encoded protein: CASADLSGQGTGEQYF.

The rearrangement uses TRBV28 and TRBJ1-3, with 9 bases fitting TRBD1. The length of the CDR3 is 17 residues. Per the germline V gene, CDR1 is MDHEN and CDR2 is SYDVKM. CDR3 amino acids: CASSVGTGLGSGNTIYF. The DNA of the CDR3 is TGTGCGTCCTCTGTCGGGACAGGGTTGGGCTCTGGAAACACCATATATTTT.

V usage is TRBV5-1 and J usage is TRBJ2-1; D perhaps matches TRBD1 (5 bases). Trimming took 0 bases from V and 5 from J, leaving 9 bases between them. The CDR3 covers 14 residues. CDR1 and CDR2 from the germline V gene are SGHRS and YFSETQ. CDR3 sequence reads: CASSLGQRDNEQFF. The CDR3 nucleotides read TGCGCCAGCAGCTTGGGACAGAGAGACAATGAGCAGTTCTTC.

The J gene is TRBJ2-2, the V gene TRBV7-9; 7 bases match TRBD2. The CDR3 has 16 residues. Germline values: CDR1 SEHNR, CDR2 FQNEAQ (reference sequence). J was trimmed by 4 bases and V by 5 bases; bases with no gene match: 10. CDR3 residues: CASSARRGSGTGELFF. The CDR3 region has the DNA TGTGCCAGCAGCGCACGGCGCGGGAGTGGCACCGGGGAGCTGTTTTTT.

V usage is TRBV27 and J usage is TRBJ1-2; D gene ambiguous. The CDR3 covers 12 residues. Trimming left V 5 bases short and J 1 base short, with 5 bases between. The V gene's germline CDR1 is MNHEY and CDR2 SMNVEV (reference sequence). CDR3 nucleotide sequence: TGTGCCAGCAGTAACAATAACTATGGCTACACCTTC. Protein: CASSNNNYGYTF.

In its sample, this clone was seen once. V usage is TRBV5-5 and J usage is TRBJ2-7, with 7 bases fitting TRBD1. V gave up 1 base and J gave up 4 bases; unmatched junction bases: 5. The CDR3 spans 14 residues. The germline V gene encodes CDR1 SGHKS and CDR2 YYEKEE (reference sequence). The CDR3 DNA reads TGTGCCAGCAGCTTGCGGCAGGGGGTTTACGAGCAGTACTTC. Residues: CASSLRQGVYEQYF.

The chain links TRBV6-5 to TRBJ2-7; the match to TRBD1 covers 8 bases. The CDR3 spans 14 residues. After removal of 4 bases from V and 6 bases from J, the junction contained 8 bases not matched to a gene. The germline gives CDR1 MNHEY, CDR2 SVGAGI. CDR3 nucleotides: TGTGCCAGCAGTTCGGGCAGGGGGCTTCTCGAGCAGTACTTC. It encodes CASSSGRGLLEQYF.

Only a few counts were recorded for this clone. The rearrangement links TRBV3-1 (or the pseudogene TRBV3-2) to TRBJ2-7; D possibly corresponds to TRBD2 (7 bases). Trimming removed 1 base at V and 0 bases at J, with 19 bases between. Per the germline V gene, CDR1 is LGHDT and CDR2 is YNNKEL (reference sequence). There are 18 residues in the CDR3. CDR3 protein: CASSQVGGAGANSYEQYF. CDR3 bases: TGTGCCAGCAGCCAAGTTGGCGGGGCGGGGGCCAACTCCTACGAGCAGTACTTC.

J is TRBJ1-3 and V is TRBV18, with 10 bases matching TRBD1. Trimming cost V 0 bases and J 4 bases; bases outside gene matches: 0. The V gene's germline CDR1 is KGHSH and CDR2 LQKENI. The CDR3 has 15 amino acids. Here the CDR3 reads CASSPPGQGGNTIYF. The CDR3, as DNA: TGTGCCAGCTCACCACCGGGACAGGGGGGAAACACCATATATTTT. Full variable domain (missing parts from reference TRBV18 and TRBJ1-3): NAGVMQNPRHLVRRRGQEARLRCSPMKGHSHVYWYRQLPEEGLKFMVYLQKENIIDESGMPKERFSAEFPKEGPSILRIQQVVRGDSAAYFCASSPPGQGGNTIYFGEGSWLTVV.

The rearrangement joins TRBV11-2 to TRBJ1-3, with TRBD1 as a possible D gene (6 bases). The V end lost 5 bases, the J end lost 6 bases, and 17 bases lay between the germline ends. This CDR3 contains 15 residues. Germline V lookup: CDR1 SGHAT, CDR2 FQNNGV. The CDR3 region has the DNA TGTGCCAGCAGCCAAAGATCAGGGGTGGAAAACACCATATATTTT. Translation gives CASSQRSGVENTIYF.

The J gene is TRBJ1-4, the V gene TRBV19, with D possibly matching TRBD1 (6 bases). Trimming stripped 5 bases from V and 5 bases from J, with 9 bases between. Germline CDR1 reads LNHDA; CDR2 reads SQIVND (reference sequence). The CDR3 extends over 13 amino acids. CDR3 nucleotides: TGTGCCAGTAGTTCAGACAGGAATGAAAAACTGTTTTTT. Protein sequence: CASSSDRNEKLFF.

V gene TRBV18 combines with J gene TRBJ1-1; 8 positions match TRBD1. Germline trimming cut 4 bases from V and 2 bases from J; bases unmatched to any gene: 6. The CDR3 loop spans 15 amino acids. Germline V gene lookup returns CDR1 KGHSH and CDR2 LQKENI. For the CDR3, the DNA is TGTGCCAGCTCACTAACAGGGGGGGATAACACTGAAGCTTTCTTT. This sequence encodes CASSLTGGDNTEAFF. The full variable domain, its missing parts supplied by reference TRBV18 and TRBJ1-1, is NAGVMQNPRHLVRRRGQEARLRCSPMKGHSHVYWYRQLPEEGLKFMVYLQKENIIDESGMPKERFSAEFPKEGPSILRIQQVVRGDSAAYFCASSLTGGDNTEAFFGQGTRLTVV.

The CDR3 protein is CASSPSGGISDTQYF. The CDR3 nucleotides read TGCGCCAGCAGCCCTAGCGGGGGGATCTCAGATACGCAGTATTTT. V and J are TRBV5-1 and TRBJ2-3, with TRBD2 identical over 11 bases. Trimming cost V 4 bases and J 4 bases; bases outside gene matches: 5. Germline-derived CDR1 and CDR2 are SGHRS and YFSETQ. The CDR3 contains 15 residues.

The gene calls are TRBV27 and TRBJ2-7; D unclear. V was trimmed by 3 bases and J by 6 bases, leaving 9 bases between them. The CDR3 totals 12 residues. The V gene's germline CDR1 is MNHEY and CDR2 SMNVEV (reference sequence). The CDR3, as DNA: TGTGCCAGCAGTTTCCGAGGCATCGAGCAGTACTTC. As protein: CASSFRGIEQYF.

The CDR3, as DNA: TGTGCCATCAGTGTGGGGACGGGACAGACCTACGAGCAGTACTTC. It encodes CAISVGTGQTYEQYF. The V and J genes are TRBV10-3 and TRBJ2-7, with 7 bases aligning to TRBD1. Trimming removed 4 bases from V and 2 bases from J; junction bases left unmatched: 8. Per germline, CDR1 ENHRY and CDR2 SYGVKD. The CDR3 sequence is 15 residues long.